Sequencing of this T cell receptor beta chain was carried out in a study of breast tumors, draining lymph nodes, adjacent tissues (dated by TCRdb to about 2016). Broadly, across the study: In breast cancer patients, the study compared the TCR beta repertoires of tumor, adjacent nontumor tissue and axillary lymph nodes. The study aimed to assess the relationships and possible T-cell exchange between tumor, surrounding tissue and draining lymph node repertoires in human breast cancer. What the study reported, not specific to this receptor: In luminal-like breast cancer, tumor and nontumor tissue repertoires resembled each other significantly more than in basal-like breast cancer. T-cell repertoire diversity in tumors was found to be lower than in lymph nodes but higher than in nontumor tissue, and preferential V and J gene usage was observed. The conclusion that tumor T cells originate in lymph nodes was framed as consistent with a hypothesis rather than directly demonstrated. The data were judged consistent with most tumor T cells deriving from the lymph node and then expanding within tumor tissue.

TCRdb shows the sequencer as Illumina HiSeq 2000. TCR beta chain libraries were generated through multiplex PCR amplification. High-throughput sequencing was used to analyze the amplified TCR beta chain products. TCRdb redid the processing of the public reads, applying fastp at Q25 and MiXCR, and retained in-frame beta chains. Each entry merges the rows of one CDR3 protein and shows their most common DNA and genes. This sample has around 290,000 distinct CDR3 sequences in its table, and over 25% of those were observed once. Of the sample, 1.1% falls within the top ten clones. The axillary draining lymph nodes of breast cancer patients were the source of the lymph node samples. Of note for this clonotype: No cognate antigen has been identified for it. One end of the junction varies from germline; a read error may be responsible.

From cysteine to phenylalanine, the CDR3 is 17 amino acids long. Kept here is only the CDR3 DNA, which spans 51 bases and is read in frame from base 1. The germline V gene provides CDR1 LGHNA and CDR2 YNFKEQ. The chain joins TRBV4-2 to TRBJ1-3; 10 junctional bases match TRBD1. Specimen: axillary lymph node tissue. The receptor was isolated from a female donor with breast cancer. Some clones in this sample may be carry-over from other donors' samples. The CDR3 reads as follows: CASSDPGQGTSGDTIYF. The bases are TGTGCCAGCAGCGACCCGGGACAGGGGACTTCTGGAGACACCATATATTTT.